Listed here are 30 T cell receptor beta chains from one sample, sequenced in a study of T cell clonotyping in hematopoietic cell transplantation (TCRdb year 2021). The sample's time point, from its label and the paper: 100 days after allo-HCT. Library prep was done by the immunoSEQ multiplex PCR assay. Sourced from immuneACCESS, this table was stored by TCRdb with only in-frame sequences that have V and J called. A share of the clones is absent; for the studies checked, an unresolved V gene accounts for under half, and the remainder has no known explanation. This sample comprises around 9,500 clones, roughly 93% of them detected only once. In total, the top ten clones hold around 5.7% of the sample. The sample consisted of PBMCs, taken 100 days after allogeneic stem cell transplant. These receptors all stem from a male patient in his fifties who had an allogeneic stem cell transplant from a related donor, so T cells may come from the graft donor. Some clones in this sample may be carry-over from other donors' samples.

CDR3 coding DNA: TGTGCCAGCAGCGTAGGGGGGGCCGGGGAGCTGTTTTTT. Amino acids: CASSVGGAGELFF. The chain carries TRBV9 and TRBJ2-2; perhaps TRBD2 as D (6 bases). The V end lost 0 bases, the J end lost 6 bases, and 6 bases lay between the germline ends. The CDR3 contains 13 residues. Germline V CDR1 and CDR2: SGDLS, YYNGEE.

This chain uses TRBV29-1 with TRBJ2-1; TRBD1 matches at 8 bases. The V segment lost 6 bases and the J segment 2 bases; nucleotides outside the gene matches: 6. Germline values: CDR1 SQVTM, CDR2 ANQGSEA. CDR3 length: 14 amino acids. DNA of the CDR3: TGCAGCGTAGTAGACAGGGGAACCTACAATGAGCAGTTCTTC. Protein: CSVVDRGTYNEQFF.

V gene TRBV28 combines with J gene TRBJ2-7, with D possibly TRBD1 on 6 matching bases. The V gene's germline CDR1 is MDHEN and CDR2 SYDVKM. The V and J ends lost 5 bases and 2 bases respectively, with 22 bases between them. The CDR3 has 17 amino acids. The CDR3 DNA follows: TGTGCCAGCAGTCCAGGGGTGTCTGGCAGGGTGGCCTACGAGCAGTACTTC. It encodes CASSPGVSGRVAYEQYF.

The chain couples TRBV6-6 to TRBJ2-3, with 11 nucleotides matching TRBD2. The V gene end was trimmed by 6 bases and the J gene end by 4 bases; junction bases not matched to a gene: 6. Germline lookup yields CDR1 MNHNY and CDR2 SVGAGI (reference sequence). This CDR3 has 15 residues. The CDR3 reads CASRIAGGPPDTQYF. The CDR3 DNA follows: TGTGCCAGCAGGATAGCGGGAGGGCCGCCAGATACGCAGTATTTT.

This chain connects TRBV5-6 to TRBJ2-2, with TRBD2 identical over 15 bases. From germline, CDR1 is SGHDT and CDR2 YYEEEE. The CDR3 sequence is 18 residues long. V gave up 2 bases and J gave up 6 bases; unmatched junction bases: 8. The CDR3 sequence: CASSFGLAGGLSAGELFF. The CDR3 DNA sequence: TGTGCCAGCAGCTTCGGACTAGCGGGGGGGCTTAGCGCCGGGGAGCTGTTTTTT. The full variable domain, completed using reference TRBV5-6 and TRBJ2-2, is DAGVTQSPTHLIKTRGQQVTLRCSPKSGHDTVSWYQQALGQGPQFIFQYYEEEERQRGNFPDRFSGHQFPNYSSELNVNALLLGDSALYLCASSFGLAGGLSAGELFFGEGSRLTVL.

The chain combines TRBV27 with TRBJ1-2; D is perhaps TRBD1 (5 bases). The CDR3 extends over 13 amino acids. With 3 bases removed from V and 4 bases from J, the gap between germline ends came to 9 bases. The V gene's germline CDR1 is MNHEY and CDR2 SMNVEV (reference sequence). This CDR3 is CASSFGAGYGYTF. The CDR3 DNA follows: TGTGCCAGCAGTTTTGGGGCAGGCTATGGCTACACCTTC.

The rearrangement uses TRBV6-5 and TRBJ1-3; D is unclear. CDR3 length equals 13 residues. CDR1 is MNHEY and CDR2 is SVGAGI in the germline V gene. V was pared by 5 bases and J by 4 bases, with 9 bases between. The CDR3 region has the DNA TGTGCCAGCAGTAAAGTCAGGGGAAACACCATATATTTT. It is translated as CASSKVRGNTIYF.

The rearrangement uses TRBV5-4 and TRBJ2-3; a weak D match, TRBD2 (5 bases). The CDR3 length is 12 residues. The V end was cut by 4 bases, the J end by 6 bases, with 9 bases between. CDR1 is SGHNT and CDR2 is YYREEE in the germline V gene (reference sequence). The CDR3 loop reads CASSASSDTQYF. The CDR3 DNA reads TGTGCCAGCAGCGCTAGCTCCGATACGCAGTATTTT.

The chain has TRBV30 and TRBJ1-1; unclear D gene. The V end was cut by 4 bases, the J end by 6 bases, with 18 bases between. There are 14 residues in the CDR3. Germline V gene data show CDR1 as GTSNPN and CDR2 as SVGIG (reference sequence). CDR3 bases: TGTGCCTGGACCCCAGAAGCATTTCGCTCTGAAGCTTTCTTT. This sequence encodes CAWTPEAFRSEAFF.

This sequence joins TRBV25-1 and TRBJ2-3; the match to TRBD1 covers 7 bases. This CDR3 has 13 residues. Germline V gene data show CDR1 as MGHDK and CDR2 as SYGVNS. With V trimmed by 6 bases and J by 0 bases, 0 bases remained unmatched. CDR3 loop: CASRQGSTDTQYF. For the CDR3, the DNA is TGTGCCAGCAGACAGGGGAGCACAGATACGCAGTATTTT.

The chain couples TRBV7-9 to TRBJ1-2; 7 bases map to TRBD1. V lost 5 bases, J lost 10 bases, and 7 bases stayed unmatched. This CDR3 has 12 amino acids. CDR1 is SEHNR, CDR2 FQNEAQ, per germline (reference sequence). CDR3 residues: CASSRQGMDYTF. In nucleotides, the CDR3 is TGTGCCAGCAGCCGACAGGGAATGGACTACACCTTC.

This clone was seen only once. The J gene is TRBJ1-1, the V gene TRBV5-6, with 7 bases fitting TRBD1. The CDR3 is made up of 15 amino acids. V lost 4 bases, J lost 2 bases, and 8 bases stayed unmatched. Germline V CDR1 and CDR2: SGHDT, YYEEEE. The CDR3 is CASSLGWTGNTEAFF. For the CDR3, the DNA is TGTGCCAGCAGCCTAGGGTGGACAGGAAACACTGAAGCTTTCTTT.

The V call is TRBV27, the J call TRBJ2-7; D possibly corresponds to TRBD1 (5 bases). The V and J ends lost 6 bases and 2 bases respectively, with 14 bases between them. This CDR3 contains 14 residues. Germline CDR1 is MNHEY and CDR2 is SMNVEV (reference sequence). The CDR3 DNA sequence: TGTGCCAGCAGCAAGGTGGGGCGTACCTACGAGCAGTACTTC. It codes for CASSKVGRTYEQYF.

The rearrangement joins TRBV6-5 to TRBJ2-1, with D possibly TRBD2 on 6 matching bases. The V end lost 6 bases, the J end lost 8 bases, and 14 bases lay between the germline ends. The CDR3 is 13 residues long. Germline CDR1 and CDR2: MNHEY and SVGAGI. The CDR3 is CASRLYRDYEQFF. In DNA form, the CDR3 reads TGTGCCAGCAGGCTATACCGGGACTATGAGCAGTTCTTC.

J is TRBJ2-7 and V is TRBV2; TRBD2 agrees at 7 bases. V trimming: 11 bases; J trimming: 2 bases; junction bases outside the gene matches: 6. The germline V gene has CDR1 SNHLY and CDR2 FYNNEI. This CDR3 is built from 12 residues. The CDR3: CAGGRGPYEQYF. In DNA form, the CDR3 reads TGTGCCGGGGGGAGGGGCCCCTACGAGCAGTACTTC.

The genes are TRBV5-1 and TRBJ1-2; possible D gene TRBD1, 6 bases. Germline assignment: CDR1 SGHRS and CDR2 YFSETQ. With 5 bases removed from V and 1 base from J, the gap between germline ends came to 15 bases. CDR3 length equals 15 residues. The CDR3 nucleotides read TGCGCCAGCAGTTACGCGAACAGGGATAACTATGGCTACACCTTC. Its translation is CASSYANRDNYGYTF.

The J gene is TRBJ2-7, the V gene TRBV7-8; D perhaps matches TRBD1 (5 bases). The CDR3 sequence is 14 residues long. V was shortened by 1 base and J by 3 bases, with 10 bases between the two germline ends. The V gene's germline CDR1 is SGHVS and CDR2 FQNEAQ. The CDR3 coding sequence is TGTGCCAGCAGCTTAGACAGGATAGGCTACGAGCAGTACTTC. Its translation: CASSLDRIGYEQYF.

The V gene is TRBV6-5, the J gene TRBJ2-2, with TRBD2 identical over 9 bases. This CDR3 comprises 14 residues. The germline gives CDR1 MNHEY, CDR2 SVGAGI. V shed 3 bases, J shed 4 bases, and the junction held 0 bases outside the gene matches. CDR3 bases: TGTGCCAGCAGTTATAGCGGGAGCACCGGGGAGCTGTTTTTT. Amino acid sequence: CASSYSGSTGELFF.

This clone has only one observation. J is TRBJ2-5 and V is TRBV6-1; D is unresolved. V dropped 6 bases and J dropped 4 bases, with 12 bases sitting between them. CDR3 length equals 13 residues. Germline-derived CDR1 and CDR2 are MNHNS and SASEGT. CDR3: CASSLGVGETQYF. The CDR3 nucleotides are TGTGCCAGCAGCCTCGGAGTCGGAGAGACCCAGTACTTC.

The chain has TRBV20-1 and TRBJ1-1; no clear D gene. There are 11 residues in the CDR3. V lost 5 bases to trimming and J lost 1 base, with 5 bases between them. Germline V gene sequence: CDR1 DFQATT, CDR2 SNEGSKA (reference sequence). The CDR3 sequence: CSASGNTEAFF. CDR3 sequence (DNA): TGCAGTGCTTCAGGGAACACTGAAGCTTTCTTT.

DNA for the CDR3: TGTGCCATCAGGACAGCGGATGATCAGCCCCAGCATTTT. Protein product: CAIRTADDQPQHF. The V gene is TRBV10-3, the J gene TRBJ1-5; TRBD1 might be the D (5 bases). The V gene's germline CDR1 is ENHRY and CDR2 SYGVKD. The V end was cut by 6 bases, the J end by 5 bases, with 11 bases between. This CDR3 has 13 amino acids.

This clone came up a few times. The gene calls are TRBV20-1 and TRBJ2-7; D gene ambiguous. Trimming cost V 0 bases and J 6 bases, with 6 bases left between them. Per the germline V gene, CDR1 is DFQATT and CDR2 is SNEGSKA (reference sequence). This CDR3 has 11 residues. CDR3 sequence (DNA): TGCAGTGCTAGAGATAGGTCCGAGCAGTACTTC. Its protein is CSARDRSEQYF.

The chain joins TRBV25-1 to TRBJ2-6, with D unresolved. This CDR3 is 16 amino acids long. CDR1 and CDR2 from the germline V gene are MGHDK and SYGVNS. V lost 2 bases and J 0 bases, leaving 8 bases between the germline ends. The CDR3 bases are TGTGCCAGCAGTGAACAAGCACTCTCTGGGGCCAACGTCCTGACTTTC. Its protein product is CASSEQALSGANVLTF.

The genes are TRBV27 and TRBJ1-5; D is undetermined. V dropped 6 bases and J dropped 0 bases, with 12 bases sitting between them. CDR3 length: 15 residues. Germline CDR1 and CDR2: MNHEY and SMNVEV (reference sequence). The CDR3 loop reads CASSRLGDSNQPQHF. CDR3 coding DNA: TGTGCCAGCAGCCGCCTTGGGGATAGCAATCAGCCCCAGCATTTT.

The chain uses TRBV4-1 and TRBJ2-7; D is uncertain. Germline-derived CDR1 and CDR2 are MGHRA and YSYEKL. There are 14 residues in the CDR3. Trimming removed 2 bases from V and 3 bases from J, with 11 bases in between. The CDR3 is CASSQYSGSYEQYF. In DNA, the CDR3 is TGCGCCAGCAGCCAATACTCCGGAAGCTACGAGCAGTACTTC.

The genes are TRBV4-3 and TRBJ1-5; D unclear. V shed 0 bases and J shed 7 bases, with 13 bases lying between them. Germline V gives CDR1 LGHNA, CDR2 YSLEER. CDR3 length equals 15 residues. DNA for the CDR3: TGCGCCAGCAGCCAAGATAACGGATCTGGACAGCCCCAGCATTTT. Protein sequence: CASSQDNGSGQPQHF.

CDR3 nucleotide sequence: TGTGCCATCAGGACCCCCCTGATCGACAACTATGGCTACACCTTC. The encoded protein is CAIRTPLIDNYGYTF. The J gene is TRBJ1-2, the V gene TRBV10-3; D is ambiguous. The CDR3 loop spans 15 amino acids. Germline V gene data show CDR1 as ENHRY and CDR2 as SYGVKD. Trimming took off 6 bases at V and 2 bases at J, with 16 bases between the two ends.

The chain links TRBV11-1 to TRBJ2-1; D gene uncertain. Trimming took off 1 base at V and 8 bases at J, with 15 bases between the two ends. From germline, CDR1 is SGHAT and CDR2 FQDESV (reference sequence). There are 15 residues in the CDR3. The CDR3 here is CASSLDLGLRDEQFF. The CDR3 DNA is TGTGCCAGCAGCTTAGATCTGGGATTACGGGATGAGCAGTTCTTC. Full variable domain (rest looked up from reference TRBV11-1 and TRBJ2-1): EAEVAQSPRYKITEKSQAVAFWCDPISGHATLYWYRQILGQGPELLVQFQDESVVDDSQLPKDRFSAERLKGVDSTLKIQPAELGDSAMYLCASSLDLGLRDEQFFGPGTRLTVL.

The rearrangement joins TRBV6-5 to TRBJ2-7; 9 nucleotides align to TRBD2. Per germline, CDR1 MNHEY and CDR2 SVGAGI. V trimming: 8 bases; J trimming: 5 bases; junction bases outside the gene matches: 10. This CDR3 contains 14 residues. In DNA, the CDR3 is TGTGCCAGCTTTCGTAGCGGGAGATTCCACGAGCAGTACTTC. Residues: CASFRSGRFHEQYF.

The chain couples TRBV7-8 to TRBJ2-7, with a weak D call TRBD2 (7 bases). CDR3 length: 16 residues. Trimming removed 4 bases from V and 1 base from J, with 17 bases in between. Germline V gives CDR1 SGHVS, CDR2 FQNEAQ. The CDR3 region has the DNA TGTGCCAGCAGCTCAGCCCTAGGGGGACTATCCTACGAGCAGTACTTC. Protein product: CASSSALGGLSYEQYF.